A single sample is the source of the 18 T cell receptor beta chains below, sequenced in a study of CD8 T cells in Susac syndrome. Random hexamers served to reverse transcribe roughly 0.5 to 1 ug RNA. TCRdb reprocessed the immunoSEQ multiplex PCR reads with MiXCR, giving one entry per CDR3 protein. The sample contains roughly 120,000 distinct CDR3 sequences, just over 90% of which appear only once. The material sequenced was CD8+ T cells from PBMCs. All receptors come from a human donor with multiple sclerosis.

This clonotype occurred a few times. J is TRBJ2-1 and V is TRBV19; D is undetermined. From germline, CDR1 is LNHDA and CDR2 SQIVND (reference sequence). The V end was cut by 6 bases, the J end by 0 bases, with 12 bases between. The length of the CDR3 is 15 residues. CDR3 residues: CASSLSGSSYNEQFF. The CDR3 DNA reads as TGTGCCAGTAGCTTGTCTGGAAGCTCCTACAATGAGCAGTTCTTC.

This clonotype was counted once. The chain uses TRBV25-1 and TRBJ1-1, with TRBD1 identical over 8 bases. CDR3 length: 13 amino acids. The V and J ends lost 4 bases and 5 bases, in that order; junction bases with no gene match: 3. CDR1 MGHDK and CDR2 SYGVNS come from the germline V gene. CDR3 sequence (DNA): TGTGCCAGCAGTGGGACAGGGCGGACTGAAGCTTTCTTT. This codes for CASSGTGRTEAFF. Filled out from reference TRBV25-1 and TRBJ1-1, the complete variable domain reads EADIYQTPRYLVIGTGKKITLECSQTMGHDKMYWYQQDPGMELHLIHYSYGVNSTEKGDLSSESTVSRIRTEHFPLTLESARPSHTSQYLCASSGTGRTEAFFGQGTRLTVV.

This chain uses TRBV13 with TRBJ2-5, with no clear D. Germline V lookup: CDR1 PRHDT, CDR2 FYEKMQ (reference sequence). This CDR3 comprises 13 residues. Trimming shortened V by 5 bases and J by 5 bases, and 12 bases separated the two germline ends. CDR3 region: CASSPGYEETQYF. The CDR3, as DNA: TGTGCCAGCAGCCCCGGTTACGAGGAGACCCAGTACTTC.

This rearrangement joins TRBV5-1 to TRBJ1-2; D is undetermined. CDR3 length equals 15 residues. CDR1 and CDR2 from the germline V gene are SGHRS and YFSETQ. Trimming pared 1 base from V and 2 bases from J, leaving 12 bases between. This chain's CDR3 is CASSLRADSNYGYTF. The CDR3 DNA sequence: TGCGCCAGCAGCTTGAGGGCGGATTCAAACTATGGCTACACCTTC.

The V and J genes are TRBV29-1 and TRBJ1-1, with TRBD1 identical over 8 bases. Trimming removed 7 bases from V and 4 bases from J; junction bases left unmatched: 8. The CDR3 runs 13 residues. CDR1 is SQVTM and CDR2 is ANQGSEA in the germline V gene. The CDR3: CSAEPTGGTEAFF. CDR3 DNA sequence: TGCAGCGCGGAACCTACAGGGGGCACTGAAGCTTTCTTT.

The chain couples TRBV9 to TRBJ2-1; tentatively, D is TRBD1 (6 bases). CDR1 and CDR2 (germline): SGDLS, YYNGEE. Between the trimmed V and J ends, which lost 0 bases and 1 base, there was a span of 11 bases. CDR3 length: 16 amino acids. The CDR3 DNA reads as TGTGCCAGCAGCGTAGCTCGGGACAAGTCCTACAATGAGCAGTTCTTC. It codes for CASSVARDKSYNEQFF.

The V and J genes are TRBV11-2 and TRBJ2-7, with a possible D match to TRBD2 (5 bases). Looked up from germline, CDR1 is SGHAT and CDR2 is FQNNGV. This CDR3 comprises 14 residues. V was pared by 5 bases and J by 5 bases, with 16 bases between. In DNA, the CDR3 is TGTGCCAGCAGCCCGGGATACCTCATCCACGAGCAGTACTTC. Translated: CASSPGYLIHEQYF.

This clonotype was seen a single time. This sequence joins TRBV9 and TRBJ1-1, with no clear D. Germline-derived CDR1 and CDR2 are SGDLS and YYNGEE. V gave up 3 bases and J gave up 8 bases, with 17 bases separating them. This CDR3 is 14 amino acids long. CDR3 region: CASSDLAVRAEAFF. The CDR3 region has the DNA TGTGCCAGCAGCGACCTTGCGGTTCGGGCCGAAGCTTTCTTT.

V is TRBV15 and J is TRBJ2-5; 7 nucleotides match TRBD2. Germline CDR1 reads LNHNV; CDR2 reads YYDKDF (reference sequence). The CDR3 totals 17 residues. Losses at the gene ends were 3 bases for V and 5 bases for J; bases not matched to a gene: 15. CDR3 DNA sequence: TGTGCCACCAGCAGTACGACTCGGTGGCGGGAGTTTGAGACCCAGTACTTC. Its protein product is CATSSTTRWREFETQYF.

The V and J genes are TRBV7-9 and TRBJ2-1; D may be TRBD1 (6 bases). The CDR3 extends over 17 amino acids. Per germline, CDR1 SEHNR and CDR2 FQNEAQ (reference sequence). Trimming removed 6 bases from V and 0 bases from J, with 18 bases in between. The CDR3 DNA reads as TGTGCCAGCAGTGAAACAGGGTGGTCATCCTCCTACAATGAGCAGTTCTTC. Its protein product is CASSETGWSSSYNEQFF.

The CDR3, as DNA: TGTGCCAGCAGTCTCTCGGGAGTGAATACGCAGTATTTT. As protein: CASSLSGVNTQYF. This chain connects TRBV27 to TRBJ2-3; possible D gene TRBD2, 6 bases. The CDR3 has 13 amino acids. Between the trimmed V and J ends, which lost 5 bases and 7 bases, there was a span of 13 bases. CDR1 and CDR2 (germline): MNHEY, SMNVEV (reference sequence).

The chain is built from TRBV19 and TRBJ1-2, with 8 nucleotides matching TRBD1. V was pared by 1 base and J by 3 bases, with 1 base of the junction left unmatched. Germline assignment: CDR1 LNHDA and CDR2 SQIVND (reference sequence). This CDR3 comprises 14 residues. Here the CDR3 reads CASSIVDRDYGYTF. DNA of the CDR3: TGTGCCAGTAGTATAGTGGACAGGGACTATGGCTACACCTTC.

The V gene is TRBV12-5, the J gene TRBJ1-1; D possibly corresponds to TRBD1 (5 bases). The CDR3 contains 12 residues. Germline CDR1 is LGHNT and CDR2 is FRNRAP. V was trimmed by 8 bases and J by 5 bases, leaving 12 bases between them. CDR3 bases: TGTGCTAGTACGATAGGGGTAACTGAAGCTTTCTTT. This gives the protein CASTIGVTEAFF.

The chain has TRBV25-1 and TRBJ2-2; the D is unclear. From germline, CDR1 is MGHDK and CDR2 SYGVNS. V gave up 0 bases and J gave up 6 bases, with 14 bases separating them. The CDR3 is 16 residues long. CDR3 nucleotide sequence: TGTGCCAGCAGTGAATATTTTGGGCCGGACGCCGGGGAGCTGTTTTTT. Residues: CASSEYFGPDAGELFF.

The chain is built from TRBV7-9 and TRBJ1-4; no clear D gene. Trimming pared 7 bases from V and 8 bases from J, leaving 20 bases between. The CDR3 loop spans 15 amino acids. Germline V gene sequence: CDR1 SEHNR, CDR2 FQNEAQ (reference sequence). CDR3 coding DNA: TGTGCCAGCACCCAAGGAGCCAGTTGGGGAGAAAAACTGTTTTTT. Amino acid sequence: CASTQGASWGEKLFF.

V is TRBV11-3 and J is TRBJ1-2, with D perhaps TRBD1 (5 bases). This CDR3 is 10 amino acids long. Germline CDR1 SGHNT, CDR2 YENEEA. The V end was cut by 8 bases, the J end by 6 bases, with 7 bases between. This CDR3 reads CASRGDGYTF. The CDR3 DNA follows: TGTGCCAGCCGAGGGGATGGCTACACCTTC.

The chain recombines TRBV6-1 with TRBJ2-7; maybe TRBD2 (6 bases). Looked up from germline, CDR1 is MNHNS and CDR2 is SASEGT. Deletions cut 4 bases from V and 2 bases from J, with 15 bases between. This CDR3 region has 15 residues. The CDR3 coding sequence is TGTGCCAGCAGTGCTGGGACGGAGGGACCCTACGAGCAGTACTTC. It specifies CASSAGTEGPYEQYF.

The V call is TRBV18, the J call TRBJ1-2, with 7 bases matching TRBD1. Germline assignment: CDR1 KGHSH and CDR2 LQKENI. After removal of 4 bases from V and 2 bases from J, the junction contained 7 bases not matched to a gene. The length of the CDR3 is 15 residues. The CDR3 spells CASSRRDSRNYGYTF. The CDR3 DNA reads TGTGCCAGCTCACGCAGGGACAGCCGCAACTATGGCTACACCTTC. The complete variable domain, with remaining parts taken from reference TRBV18 and TRBJ1-2, reads NAGVMQNPRHLVRRRGQEARLRCSPMKGHSHVYWYRQLPEEGLKFMVYLQKENIIDESGMPKERFSAEFPKEGPSILRIQQVVRGDSAAYFCASSRRDSRNYGYTFGSGTRLTVV.